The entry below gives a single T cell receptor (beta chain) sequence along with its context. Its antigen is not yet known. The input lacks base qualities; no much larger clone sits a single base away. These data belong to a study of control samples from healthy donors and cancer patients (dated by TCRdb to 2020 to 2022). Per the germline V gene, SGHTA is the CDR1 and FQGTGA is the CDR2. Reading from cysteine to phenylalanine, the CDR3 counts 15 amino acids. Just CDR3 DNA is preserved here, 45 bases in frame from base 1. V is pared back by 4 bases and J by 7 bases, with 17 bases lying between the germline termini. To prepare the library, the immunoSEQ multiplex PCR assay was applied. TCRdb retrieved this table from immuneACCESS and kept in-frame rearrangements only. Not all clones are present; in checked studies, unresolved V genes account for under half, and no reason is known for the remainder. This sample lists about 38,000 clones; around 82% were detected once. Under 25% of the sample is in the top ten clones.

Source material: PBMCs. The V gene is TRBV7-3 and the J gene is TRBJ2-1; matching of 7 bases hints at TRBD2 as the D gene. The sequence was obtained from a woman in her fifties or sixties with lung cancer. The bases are TGTGCCAGCAGCTCTAGGGGGGGCGATATTAATGAGCAGTTCTTC. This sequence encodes CASSSRGGDINEQFF.